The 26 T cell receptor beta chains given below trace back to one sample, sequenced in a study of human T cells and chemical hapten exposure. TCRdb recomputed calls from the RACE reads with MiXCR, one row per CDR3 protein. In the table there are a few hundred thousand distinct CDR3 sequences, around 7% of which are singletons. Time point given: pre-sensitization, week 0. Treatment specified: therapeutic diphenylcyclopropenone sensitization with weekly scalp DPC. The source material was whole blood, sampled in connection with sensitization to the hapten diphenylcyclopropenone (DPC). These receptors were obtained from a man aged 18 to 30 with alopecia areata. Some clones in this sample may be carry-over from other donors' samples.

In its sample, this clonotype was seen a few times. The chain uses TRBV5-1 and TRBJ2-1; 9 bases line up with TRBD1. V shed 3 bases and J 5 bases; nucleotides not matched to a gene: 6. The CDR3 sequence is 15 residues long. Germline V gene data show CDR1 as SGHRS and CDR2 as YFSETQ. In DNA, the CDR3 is TGCGCCAGCAGCTCGGACAGGGGATTCAACAATGAGCAGTTCTTC. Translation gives CASSSDRGFNNEQFF.

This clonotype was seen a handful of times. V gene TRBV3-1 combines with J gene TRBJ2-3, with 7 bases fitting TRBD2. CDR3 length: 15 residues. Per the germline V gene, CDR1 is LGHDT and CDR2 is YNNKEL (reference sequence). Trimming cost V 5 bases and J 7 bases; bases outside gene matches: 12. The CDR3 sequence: CASSSRDYQAYTQYF. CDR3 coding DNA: TGTGCCAGCAGCAGCCGGGACTACCAAGCCTATACGCAGTATTTT.

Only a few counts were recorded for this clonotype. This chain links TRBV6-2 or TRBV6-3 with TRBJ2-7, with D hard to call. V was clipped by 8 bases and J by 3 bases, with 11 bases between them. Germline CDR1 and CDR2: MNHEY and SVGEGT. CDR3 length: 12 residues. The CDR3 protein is CASGVRYYEQYF. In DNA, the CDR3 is TGTGCCAGCGGGGTCCGATACTACGAGCAGTACTTC.

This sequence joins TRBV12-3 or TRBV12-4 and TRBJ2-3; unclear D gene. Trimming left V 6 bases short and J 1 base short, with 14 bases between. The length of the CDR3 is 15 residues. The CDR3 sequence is CASRPPGVGTDTQYF. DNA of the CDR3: TGTGCCAGCAGACCCCCCGGCGTGGGCACAGATACGCAGTATTTT.

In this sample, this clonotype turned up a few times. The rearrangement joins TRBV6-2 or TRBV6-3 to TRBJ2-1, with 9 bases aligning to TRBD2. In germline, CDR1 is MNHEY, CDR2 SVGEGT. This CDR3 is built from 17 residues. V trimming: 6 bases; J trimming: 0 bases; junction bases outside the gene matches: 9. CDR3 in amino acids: CASSRYSSGDSYNEQFF. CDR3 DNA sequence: TGTGCCAGCAGCCGATATTCTAGCGGGGACTCCTACAATGAGCAGTTCTTC.

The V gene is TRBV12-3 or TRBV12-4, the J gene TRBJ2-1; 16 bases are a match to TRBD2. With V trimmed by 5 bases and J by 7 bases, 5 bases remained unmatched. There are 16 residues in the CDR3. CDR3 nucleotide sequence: TGTGCCAGCAGTCCCGGGACTAGCGGGGGGGCGAATGAGCAGTTCTTC. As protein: CASSPGTSGGANEQFF.

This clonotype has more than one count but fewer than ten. The DNA for the CDR3 is TGCAGCGTTGGGGACAGGGGCCCCTACGAGCAGTACTTC. Translating gives CSVGDRGPYEQYF. The chain carries TRBV29-1 and TRBJ2-7; 10 bases are shared with TRBD1. Per germline, CDR1 SQVTM and CDR2 ANQGSEA. J gave up 2 bases and V 4 bases, and 2 bases lay outside the gene matches. This CDR3 region has 13 residues.

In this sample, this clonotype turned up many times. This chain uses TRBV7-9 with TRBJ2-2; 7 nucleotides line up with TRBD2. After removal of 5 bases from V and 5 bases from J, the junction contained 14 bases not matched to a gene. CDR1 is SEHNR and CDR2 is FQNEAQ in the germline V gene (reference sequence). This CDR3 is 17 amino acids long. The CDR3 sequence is CASSLPPGRGRTGELFF. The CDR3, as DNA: TGTGCCAGCAGCCTCCCGCCGGGGCGGGGGAGGACCGGGGAGCTGTTTTTT. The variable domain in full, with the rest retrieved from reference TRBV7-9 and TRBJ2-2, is DTGVSQNPRHKITKRGQNVTFRCDPISEHNRLYWYRQTLGQGPEFLTYFQNEAQLEKSRLLSDRFSAERPKGSFSTLEIQRTEQGDSAMYLCASSLPPGRGRTGELFFGEGSRLTVL.

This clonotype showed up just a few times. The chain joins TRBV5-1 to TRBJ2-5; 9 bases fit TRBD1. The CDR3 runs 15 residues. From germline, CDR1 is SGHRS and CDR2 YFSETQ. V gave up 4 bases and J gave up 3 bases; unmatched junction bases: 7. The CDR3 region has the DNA TGCGCCAGCAGCCCAGGATGGACAGGGGAAGAGACCCAGTACTTC. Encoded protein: CASSPGWTGEETQYF.

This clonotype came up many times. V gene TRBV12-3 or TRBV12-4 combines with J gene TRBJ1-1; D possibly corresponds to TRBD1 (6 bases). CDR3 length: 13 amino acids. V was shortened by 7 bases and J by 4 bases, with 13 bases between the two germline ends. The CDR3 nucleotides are TGTGCCAGCACTCTCATCAGGGGCACTGAAGCTTTCTTT. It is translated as CASTLIRGTEAFF.

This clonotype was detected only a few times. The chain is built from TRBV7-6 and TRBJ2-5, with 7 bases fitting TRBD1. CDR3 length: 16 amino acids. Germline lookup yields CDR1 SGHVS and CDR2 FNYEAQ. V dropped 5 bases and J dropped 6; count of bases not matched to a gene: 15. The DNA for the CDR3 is TGTGCCAGCAGCCCCTTCCGACAGGGCAGTTTACAGACCCAGTACTTC. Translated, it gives CASSPFRQGSLQTQYF.

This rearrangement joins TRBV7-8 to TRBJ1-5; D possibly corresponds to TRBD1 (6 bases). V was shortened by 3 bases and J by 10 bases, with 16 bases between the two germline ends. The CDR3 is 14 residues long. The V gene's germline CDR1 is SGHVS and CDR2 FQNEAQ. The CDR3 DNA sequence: TGTGCCAGCAGCTTGACAGGTTCAGAGGGACCCCAGCATTTT. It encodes CASSLTGSEGPQHF.

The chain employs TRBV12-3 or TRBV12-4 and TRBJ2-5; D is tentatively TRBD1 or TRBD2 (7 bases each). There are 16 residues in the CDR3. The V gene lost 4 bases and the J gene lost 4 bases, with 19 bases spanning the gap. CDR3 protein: CASSSLQGSGGETQYF. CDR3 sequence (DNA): TGTGCCAGCAGTTCCTTACAGGGGTCGGGAGGAGAGACCCAGTACTTC.

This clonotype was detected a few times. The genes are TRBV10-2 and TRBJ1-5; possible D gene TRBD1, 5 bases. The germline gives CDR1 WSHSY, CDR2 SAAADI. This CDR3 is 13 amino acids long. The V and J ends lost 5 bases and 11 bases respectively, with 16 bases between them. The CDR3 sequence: CASSSARERSQHF. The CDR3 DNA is TGCGCCAGCAGTTCGGCCAGGGAGAGGTCCCAGCATTTT.

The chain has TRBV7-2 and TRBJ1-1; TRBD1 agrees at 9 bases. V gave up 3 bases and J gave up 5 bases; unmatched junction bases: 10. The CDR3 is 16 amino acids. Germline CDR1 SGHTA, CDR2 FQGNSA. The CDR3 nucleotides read TGTGCCAGCAGCTTCCGGGACAGGGCCAGGGGTACTGAAGCTTTCTTT. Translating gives CASSFRDRARGTEAFF.

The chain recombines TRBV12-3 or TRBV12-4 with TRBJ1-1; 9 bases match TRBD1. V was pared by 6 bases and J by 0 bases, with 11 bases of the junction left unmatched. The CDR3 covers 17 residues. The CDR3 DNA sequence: TGTGCCAGCAGCGTAGACAGGGGGACGAACATGAACACTGAAGCTTTCTTT. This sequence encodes CASSVDRGTNMNTEAFF.

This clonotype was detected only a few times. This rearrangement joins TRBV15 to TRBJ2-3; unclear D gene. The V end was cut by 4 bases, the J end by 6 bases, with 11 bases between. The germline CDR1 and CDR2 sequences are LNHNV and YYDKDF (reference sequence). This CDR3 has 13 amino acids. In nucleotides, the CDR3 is TGTGCCACCAGCATTGTGGCGCAGGATACGCAGTATTTT. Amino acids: CATSIVAQDTQYF.

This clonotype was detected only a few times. CDR3 in DNA: TGTGCCAGCAGCTTAACTACAGGAGATAATCAGCCCCAGCATTTT. This gives the protein CASSLTTGDNQPQHF. This chain links TRBV7-6 with TRBJ1-5, with TRBD1 as a possible D gene (5 bases). This CDR3 comprises 15 residues. V lost 2 bases and J lost 4, with 12 bases in between. Germline loops: CDR1 SGHVS, CDR2 FNYEAQ.

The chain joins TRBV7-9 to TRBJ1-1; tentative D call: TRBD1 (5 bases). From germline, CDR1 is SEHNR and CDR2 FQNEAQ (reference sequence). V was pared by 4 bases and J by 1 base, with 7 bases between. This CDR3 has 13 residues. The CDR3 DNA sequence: TGTGCCAGCAGCTGGACACCGAACACTGAAGCTTTCTTT. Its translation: CASSWTPNTEAFF.

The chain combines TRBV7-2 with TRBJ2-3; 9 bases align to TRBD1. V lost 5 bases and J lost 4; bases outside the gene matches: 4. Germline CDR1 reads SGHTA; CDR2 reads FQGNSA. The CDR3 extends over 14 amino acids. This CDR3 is CASSPGTGPDTQYF. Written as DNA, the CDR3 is TGTGCCAGCAGCCCCGGGACAGGGCCAGATACGCAGTATTTT.

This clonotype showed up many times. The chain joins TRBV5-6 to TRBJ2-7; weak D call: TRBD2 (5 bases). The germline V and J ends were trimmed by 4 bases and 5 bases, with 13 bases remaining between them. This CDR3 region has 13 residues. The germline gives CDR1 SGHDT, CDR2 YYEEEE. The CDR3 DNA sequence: TGTGCCAGCAGCCTCAGACGGCGGGACGAGCAGTACTTC. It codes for CASSLRRRDEQYF.

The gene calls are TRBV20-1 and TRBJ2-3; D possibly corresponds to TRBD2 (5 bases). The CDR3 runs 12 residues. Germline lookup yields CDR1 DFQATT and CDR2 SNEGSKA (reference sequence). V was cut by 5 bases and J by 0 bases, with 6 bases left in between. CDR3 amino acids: CSAPGSTDTQYF. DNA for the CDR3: TGCAGTGCTCCGGGGAGCACAGATACGCAGTATTTT.

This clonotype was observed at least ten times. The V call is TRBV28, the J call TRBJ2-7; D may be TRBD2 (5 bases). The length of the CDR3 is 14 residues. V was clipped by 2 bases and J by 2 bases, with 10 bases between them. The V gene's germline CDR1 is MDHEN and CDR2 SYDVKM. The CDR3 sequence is CASSLPRGAYEQYF. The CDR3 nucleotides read TGTGCCAGCAGTTTACCCCGGGGTGCCTACGAGCAGTACTTC.

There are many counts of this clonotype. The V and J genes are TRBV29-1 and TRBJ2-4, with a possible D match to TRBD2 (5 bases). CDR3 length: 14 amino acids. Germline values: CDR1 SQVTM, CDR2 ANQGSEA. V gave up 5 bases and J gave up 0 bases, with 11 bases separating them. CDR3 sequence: CSVRGILAKNIQYF. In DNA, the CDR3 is TGCAGCGTTCGGGGAATTTTAGCCAAAAACATTCAGTACTTC.

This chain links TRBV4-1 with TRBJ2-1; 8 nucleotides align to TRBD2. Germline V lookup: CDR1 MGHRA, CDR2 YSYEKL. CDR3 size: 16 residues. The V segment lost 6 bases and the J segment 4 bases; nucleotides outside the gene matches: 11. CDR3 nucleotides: TGCGCCAGCAGGGACCTCTTGCGGGGGGTGTACAATGAGCAGTTCTTC. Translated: CASRDLLRGVYNEQFF.

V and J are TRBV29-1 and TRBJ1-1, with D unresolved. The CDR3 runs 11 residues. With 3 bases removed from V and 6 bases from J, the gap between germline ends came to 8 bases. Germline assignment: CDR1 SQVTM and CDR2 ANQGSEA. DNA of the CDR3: TGCAGCGTTGAGAACAGTTCTGAAGCTTTCTTT. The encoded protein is CSVENSSEAFF.